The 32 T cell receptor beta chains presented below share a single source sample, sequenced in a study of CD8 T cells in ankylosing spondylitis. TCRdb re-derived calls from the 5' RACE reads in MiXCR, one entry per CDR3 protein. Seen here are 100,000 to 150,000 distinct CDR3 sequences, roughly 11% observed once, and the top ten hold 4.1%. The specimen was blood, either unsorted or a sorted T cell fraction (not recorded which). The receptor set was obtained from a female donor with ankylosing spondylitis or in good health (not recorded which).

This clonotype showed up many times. Here the CDR3 reads CSARDRKGKFYEQYF. The CDR3, as DNA: TGCAGTGCTAGAGATCGAAAAGGGAAGTTCTACGAGCAGTACTTC. V usage is TRBV20-1 and J usage is TRBJ2-7, with D hard to call. Germline assignment: CDR1 DFQATT and CDR2 SNEGSKA (reference sequence). The CDR3 runs to 15 residues. With 0 bases removed from V and 3 bases from J, the gap between germline ends came to 15 bases.

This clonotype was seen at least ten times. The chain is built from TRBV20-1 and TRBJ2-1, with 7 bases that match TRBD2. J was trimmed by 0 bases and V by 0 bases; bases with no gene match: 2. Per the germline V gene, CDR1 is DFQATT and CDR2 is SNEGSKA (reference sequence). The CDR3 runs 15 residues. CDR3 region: CSARDPSGSYNEQFF. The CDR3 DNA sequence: TGCAGTGCTAGAGATCCTAGCGGCTCCTACAATGAGCAGTTCTTC.

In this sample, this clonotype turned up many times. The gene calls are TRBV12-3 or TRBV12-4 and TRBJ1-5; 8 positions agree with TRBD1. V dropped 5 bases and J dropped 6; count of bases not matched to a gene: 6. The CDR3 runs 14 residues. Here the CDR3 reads CASSPDRAIQPQHF. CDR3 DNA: TGTGCCAGCAGTCCGGACAGGGCTATTCAGCCCCAGCATTTT.

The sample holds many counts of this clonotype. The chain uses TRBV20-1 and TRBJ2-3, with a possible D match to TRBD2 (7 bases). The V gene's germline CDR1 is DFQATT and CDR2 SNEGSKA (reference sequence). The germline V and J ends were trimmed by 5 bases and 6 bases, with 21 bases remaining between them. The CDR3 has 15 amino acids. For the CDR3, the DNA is TGCAGTGCTCGCGATGTGGCGGGGGCCTTTGATACGCAGTATTTT. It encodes CSARDVAGAFDTQYF.

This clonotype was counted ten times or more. CDR3 region: CASSSDNNEQFF. As DNA, the CDR3 is TGTGCCAGCAGCTCGGACAACAATGAGCAGTTCTTC. V usage is TRBV12-3 or TRBV12-4 and J usage is TRBJ2-1, with D perhaps matching TRBD1 (5 bases). V was trimmed by 6 bases and J by 5 bases, leaving 8 bases between them. The CDR3 totals 12 residues.

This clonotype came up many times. The CDR3 here is CASSLDTGAGNEQFF. The CDR3 bases are TGCGCCAGCAGCTTGGACACGGGGGCAGGGAATGAGCAGTTCTTC. The chain joins TRBV5-1 to TRBJ2-1; D may match TRBD1 or TRBD2 (6 bases each). The CDR3 length is 15 residues. Germline V gene lookup returns CDR1 SGHRS and CDR2 YFSETQ. Trimming removed 0 bases at V and 7 bases at J, with 14 bases between.

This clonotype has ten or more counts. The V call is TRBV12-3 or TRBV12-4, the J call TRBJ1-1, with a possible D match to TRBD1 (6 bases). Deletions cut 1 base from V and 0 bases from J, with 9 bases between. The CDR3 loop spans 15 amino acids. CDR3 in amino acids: CASSLGTALNTEAFF. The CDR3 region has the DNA TGTGCCAGCAGTTTAGGGACAGCTTTGAACACTGAAGCTTTCTTT.

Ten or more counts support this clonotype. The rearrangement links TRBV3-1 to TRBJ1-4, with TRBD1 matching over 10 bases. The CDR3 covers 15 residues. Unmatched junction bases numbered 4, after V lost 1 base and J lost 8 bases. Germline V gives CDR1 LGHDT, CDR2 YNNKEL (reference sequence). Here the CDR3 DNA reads TGTGCCAGCAGCCAAGTTGGGACAGGGGACGAAAAACTGTTTTTT. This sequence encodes CASSQVGTGDEKLFF.

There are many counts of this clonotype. CDR3 nucleotides: TGTGCCAGCAGTGTCCAGGGGTCCTTTAATCAGCCCCAGCATTTT. This sequence encodes CASSVQGSFNQPQHF. The genes are TRBV7-2 and TRBJ1-5, with D possibly matching TRBD1 (6 bases). Germline values: CDR1 SGHTA, CDR2 FQGNSA. V lost 6 bases and J 4 bases, leaving 16 bases between the germline ends. The CDR3 runs 15 residues. Complete variable domain (other parts from reference TRBV7-2 and TRBJ1-5): GAGVSQSPSNKVTEKGKDVELRCDPISGHTALYWYRQSLGQGLEFLIYFQGNSAPDKSGLPSDRFSAERTGGSVSTLTIQRTQQEDSAVYLCASSVQGSFNQPQHFGDGTRLSIL.

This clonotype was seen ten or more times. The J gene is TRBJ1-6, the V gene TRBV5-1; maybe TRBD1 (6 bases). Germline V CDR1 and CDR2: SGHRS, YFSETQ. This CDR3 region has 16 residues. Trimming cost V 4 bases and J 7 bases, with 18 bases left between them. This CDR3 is CASSGSGTPENSPLHF. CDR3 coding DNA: TGCGCCAGCAGCGGCTCCGGGACACCGGAAAATTCACCCCTCCACTTT.

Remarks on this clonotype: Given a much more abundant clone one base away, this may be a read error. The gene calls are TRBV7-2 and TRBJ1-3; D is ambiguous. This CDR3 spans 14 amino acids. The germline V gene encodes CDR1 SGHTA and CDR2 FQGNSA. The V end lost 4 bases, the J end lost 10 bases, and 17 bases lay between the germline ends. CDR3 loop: CASSSAIGGRTIYF. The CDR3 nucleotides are TGTGCCAGCAGCTCAGCGATTGGAGGGAGAACCATATATTTT. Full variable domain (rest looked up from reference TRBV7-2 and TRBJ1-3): GAGVSQSPSNKVTEKGKDVELRCDPISGHTALYWYRQSLGQGLEFLIYFQGNSAPDKSGLPSDRFSAERTGGSVSTLTIQRTQQEDSAVYLCASSSAIGGRTIYFGEGSWLTVV.

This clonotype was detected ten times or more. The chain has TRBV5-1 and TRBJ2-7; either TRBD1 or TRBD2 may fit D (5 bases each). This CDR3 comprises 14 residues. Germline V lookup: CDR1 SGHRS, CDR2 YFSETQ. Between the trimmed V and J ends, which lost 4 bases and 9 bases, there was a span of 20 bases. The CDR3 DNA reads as TGCGCCAGCAGCCCTGGGACGGAAACTACCGCGCAGTACTTC. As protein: CASSPGTETTAQYF.

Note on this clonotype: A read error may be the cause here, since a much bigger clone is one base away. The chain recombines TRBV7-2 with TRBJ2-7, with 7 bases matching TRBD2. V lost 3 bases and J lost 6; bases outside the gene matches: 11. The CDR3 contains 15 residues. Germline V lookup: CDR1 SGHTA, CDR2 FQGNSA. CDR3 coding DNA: TGTGCCAGCAGCTTGGGAGGGAGCAGAACCTGCGAGCAGTACTTC. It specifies CASSLGGSRTCEQYF.

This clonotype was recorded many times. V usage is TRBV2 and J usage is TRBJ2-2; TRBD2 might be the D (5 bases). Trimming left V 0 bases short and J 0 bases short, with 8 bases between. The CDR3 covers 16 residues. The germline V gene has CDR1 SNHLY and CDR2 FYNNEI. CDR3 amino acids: CASSEALASNTGELFF. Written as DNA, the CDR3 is TGTGCCAGCAGTGAAGCGTTAGCGTCGAACACCGGGGAGCTGTTTTTT.

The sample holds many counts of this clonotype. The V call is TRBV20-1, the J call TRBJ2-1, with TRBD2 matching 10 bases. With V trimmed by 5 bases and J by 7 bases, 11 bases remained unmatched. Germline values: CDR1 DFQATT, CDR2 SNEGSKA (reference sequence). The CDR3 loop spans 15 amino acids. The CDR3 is CSAPSAGGPGNEQFF. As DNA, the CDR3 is TGCAGTGCTCCCTCAGCGGGGGGGCCGGGAAATGAGCAGTTCTTC.

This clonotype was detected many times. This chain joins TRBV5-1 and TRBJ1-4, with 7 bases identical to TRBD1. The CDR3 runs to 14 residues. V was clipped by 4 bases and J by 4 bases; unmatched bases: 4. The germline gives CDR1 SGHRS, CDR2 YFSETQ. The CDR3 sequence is CASSGGQFNEKLFF. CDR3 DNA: TGCGCCAGCAGCGGGGGACAGTTTAATGAAAAACTGTTTTTT.

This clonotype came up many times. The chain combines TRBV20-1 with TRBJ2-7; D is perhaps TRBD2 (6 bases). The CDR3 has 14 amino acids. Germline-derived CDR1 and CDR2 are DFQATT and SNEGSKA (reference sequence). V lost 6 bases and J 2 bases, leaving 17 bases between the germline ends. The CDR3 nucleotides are TGCAGTGCCCCGGGACGGACTACTCCCTACGAGCAGTACTTC. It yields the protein CSAPGRTTPYEQYF.

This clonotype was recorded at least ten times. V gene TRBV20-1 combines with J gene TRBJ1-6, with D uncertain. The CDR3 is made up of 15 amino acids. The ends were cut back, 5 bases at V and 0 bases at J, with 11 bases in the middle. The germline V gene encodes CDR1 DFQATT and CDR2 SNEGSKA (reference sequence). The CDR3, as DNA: TGCAGTGCTTTCGGCGGGAGCTCCTATAATTCACCCCTCCACTTT. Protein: CSAFGGSSYNSPLHF.

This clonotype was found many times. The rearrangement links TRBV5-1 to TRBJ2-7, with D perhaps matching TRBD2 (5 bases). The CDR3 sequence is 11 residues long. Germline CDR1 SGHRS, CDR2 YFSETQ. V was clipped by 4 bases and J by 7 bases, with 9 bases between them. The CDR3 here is CASSGGGEQYF. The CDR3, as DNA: TGCGCCAGCAGCGGCGGAGGTGAGCAGTACTTC.

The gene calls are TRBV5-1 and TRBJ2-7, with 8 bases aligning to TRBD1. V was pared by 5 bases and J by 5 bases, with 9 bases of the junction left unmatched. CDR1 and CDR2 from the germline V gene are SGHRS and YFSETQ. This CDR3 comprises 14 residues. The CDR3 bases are TGCGCCAGCAGTTCCATGACAGGGGTGGACGAGCAGTACTTC. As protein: CASSSMTGVDEQYF. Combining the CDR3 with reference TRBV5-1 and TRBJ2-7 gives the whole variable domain KAGVTQTPRYLIKTRGQQVTLSCSPISGHRSVSWYQQTPGQGLQFLFEYFSETQRNKGNFPGRFSGRQFSNSRSEMNVSTLELGDSALYLCASSSMTGVDEQYFGPGTRLTVT.

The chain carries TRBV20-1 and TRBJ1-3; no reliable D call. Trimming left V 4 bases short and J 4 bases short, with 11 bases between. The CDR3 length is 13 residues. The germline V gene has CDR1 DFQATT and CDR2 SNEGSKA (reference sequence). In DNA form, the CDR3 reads TGCAGTGCTATTTCGCTTAAGGGAAACACCATATATTTT. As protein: CSAISLKGNTIYF.

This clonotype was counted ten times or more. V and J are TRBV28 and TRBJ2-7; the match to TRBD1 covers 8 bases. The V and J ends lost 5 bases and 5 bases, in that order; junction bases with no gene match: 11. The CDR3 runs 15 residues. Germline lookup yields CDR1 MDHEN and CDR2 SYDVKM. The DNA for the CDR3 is TGTGCCAGCAGTAACCAACAGGGGGTTAAGAACGAGCAGTACTTC. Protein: CASSNQQGVKNEQYF.

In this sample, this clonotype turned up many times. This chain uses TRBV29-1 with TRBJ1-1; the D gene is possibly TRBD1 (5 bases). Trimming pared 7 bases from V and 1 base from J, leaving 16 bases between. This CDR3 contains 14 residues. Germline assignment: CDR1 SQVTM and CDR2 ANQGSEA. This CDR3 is CSAHQSTANTEAFF. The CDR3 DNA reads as TGCAGCGCACACCAGTCGACAGCGAACACTGAAGCTTTCTTT. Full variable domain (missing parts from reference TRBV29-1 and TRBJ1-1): SAVISQKPSRDICQRGTSLTIQCQVDSQVTMMFWYRQQPGQSLTLIATANQGSEATYESGFVIDKFPISRPNLTFSTLTVSNMSPEDSSIYLCSAHQSTANTEAFFGQGTRLTVV.

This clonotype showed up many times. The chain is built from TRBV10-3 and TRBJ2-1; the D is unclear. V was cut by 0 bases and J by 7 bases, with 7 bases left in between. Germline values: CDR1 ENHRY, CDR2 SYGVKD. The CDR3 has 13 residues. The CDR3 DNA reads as TGTGCCATCAGTGAGTCGAGTTGGAATGAGCAGTTCTTC. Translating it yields CAISESSWNEQFF.

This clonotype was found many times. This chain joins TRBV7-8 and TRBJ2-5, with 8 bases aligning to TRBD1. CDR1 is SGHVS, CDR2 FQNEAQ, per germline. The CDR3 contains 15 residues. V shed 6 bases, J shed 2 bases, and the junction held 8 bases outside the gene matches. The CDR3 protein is CASSFRGQAQETQYF. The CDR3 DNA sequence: TGTGCCAGCAGTTTTAGGGGACAGGCACAAGAGACCCAGTACTTC.

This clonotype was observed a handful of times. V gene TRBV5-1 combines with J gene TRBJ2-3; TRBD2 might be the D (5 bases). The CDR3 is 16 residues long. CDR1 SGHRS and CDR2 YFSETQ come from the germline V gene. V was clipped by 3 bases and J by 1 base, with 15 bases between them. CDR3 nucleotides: TGCGCCAGCAGCTCACGACTACGTAGTGGCACAGATACGCAGTATTTT. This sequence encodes CASSSRLRSGTDTQYF.

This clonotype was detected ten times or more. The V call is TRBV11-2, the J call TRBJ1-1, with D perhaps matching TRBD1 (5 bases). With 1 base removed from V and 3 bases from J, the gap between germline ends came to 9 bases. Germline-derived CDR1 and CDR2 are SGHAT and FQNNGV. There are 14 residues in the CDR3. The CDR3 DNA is TGTGCCAGCAGCTTAGTCCAGGGCTACACTGAAGCTTTCTTT. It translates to CASSLVQGYTEAFF.

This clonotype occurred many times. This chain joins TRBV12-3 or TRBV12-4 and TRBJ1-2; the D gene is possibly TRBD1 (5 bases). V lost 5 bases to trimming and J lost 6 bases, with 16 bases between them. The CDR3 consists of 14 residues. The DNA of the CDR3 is TGTGCCAGCAGTCGCCGGGACCAGATTGATGGCTACACCTTC. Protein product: CASSRRDQIDGYTF.

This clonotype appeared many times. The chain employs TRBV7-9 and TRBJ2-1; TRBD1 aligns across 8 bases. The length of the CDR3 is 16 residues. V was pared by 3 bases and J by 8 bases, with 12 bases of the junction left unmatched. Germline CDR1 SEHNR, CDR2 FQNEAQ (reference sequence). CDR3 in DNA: TGTGCCAGCAGCTTCGGACAGGGCCCGCAAGGTGATGAGCAGTTCTTC. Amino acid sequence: CASSFGQGPQGDEQFF. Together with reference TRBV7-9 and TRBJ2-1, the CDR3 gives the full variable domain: DTGVSQNPRHKITKRGQNVTFRCDPISEHNRLYWYRQTLGQGPEFLTYFQNEAQLEKSRLLSDRFSAERPKGSFSTLEIQRTEQGDSAMYLCASSFGQGPQGDEQFFGPGTRLTVL.

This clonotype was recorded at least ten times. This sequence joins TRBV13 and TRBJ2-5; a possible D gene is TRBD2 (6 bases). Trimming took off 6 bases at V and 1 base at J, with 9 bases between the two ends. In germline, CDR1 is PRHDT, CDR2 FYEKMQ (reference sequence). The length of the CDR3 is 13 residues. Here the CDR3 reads CASRRAGQETQYF. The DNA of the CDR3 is TGTGCCAGCAGAAGAGCGGGCCAAGAGACCCAGTACTTC.

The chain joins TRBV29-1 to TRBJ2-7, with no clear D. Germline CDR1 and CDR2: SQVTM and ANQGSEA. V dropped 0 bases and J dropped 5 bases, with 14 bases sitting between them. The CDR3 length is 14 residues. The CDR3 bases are TGCAGCGTTGAAGATCTTATGGCGGCGAACGAGCAGTACTTC. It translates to CSVEDLMAANEQYF.

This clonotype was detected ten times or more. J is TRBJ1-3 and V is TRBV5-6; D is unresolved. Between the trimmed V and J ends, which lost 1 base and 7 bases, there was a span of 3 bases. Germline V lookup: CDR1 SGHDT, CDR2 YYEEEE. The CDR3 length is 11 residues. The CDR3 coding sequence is TGTGCCAGCAGCTTGTGGAACACCATATATTTT. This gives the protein CASSLWNTIYF.